In its sample, the clone carrying this T cell receptor beta chain was seen many times. Its antigen is still unknown. TCRdb processed the reads anew with MiXCR; each CDR3 protein has one entry. This sample yields around 430,000 distinct CDR3 sequences, of which 40% to 50% are seen a single time; about two fifths belongs to the top ten. The sample comes from a study of T cell repertoires in cytomegalovirus infection. Overall study results and limits: Clonotype analysis showed dominance of the ex vivo response by HLA-C-restricted CMV-specific TCR beta clonotypes.

Sequenced material: cultured PBMCs, taken from culture after CMV antigen stimulation. The clonotype originates from a human donor in good health (CMV status not recorded). Some clones in this sample may be carry-over from other donors' samples.

The CDR3 spells CASSLVEGRHYTEAFF. The CDR3 nucleotides read TGTGCCAGCAGCTTAGTGGAGGGGCGCCATTACACTGAAGCTTTCTTT. V gene TRBV7-8 combines with J gene TRBJ1-1; possibly TRBD1 for D (5 bases). V dropped 1 base and J dropped 3 bases, with 15 bases sitting between them. The CDR3 has 16 residues. The germline CDR1 and CDR2 sequences are SGHVS and FQNEAQ. Drawing the rest from reference TRBV7-8 and TRBJ1-1, the complete variable domain is GAGVSQSPRYKVAKRGQDVALRCDPISGHVSLFWYQQALGQGPEFLTYFQNEAQLDKSGLPSDRFFAERPEGSVSTLKIQRTQQEDSAVYLCASSLVEGRHYTEAFFGQGTRLTVV.